This TCR beta chain was identified during a study of T-cell reconstitution after alpha-beta-depleted transplantation in children. Losses at the gene ends were 7 bases for V and 6 bases for J; bases not matched to a gene: 6. The CDR3 is made up of 13 amino acids. Germline V gene sequence: CDR1 SNHLY, CDR2 FYNNEI. Preparation of the TCRbeta library used unique molecular identifiers. One entry per CDR3 protein, called by TCRdb with MiXCR from the PCR reads. The top ten hold around 5.8% of the sample, which has some 490,000 distinct CDR3 sequences, under 15% seen once. The chain employs TRBV2 and TRBJ1-5, with 7 bases fitting TRBD1. The starting material was PBMCs from the stem cell graft donor, obtained from the stem cell graft. The TCR comes from a human donor who donated a stem cell graft to a child with combined immunodeficiency. CDR3 nucleotide sequence: TGTGCCAGCAACCGACAGGGCCGTCAGCCCCAGCATTTT. Amino acid sequence: CASNRQGRQPQHF.